What follows are 5 T cell receptor beta chains derived from one specimen sequenced in a study of blood T cell repertoires in COVID-19. Produced via immunoSEQ multiplex PCR; TCRdb's table is partial and in-frame only. Among some 260,000 clones listed, roughly 84% were seen once. Sequenced input: peripheral blood. Receptors were obtained from a woman in her thirties or forties who had recovered from COVID-19.

The rearrangement links TRBV28 to TRBJ2-7; 7 nucleotides agree with TRBD1. The CDR3 contains 14 residues. Germline CDR1 is MDHEN and CDR2 is SYDVKM. Trimming removed 3 bases from V and 4 bases from J; junction bases left unmatched: 6. The CDR3 region has the DNA TGTGCCAGCAGTTTTGACAGGGTTCGGTACGAGCAGTACTTC. This sequence encodes CASSFDRVRYEQYF.

This clone has a handful of counts. This rearrangement joins TRBV5-5 to TRBJ2-1, with D maybe TRBD2 (6 bases). V lost 0 bases and J 0 bases, leaving 16 bases between the germline ends. Germline V CDR1 and CDR2: SGHKS, YYEKEE (reference sequence). The CDR3 contains 18 residues. The CDR3 nucleotides read TGTGCCAGCAGCTTGGACCCCCGCAGGACTACCTCCTACAATGAGCAGTTCTTC. Translating gives CASSLDPRRTTSYNEQFF.

The J gene is TRBJ1-2, the V gene TRBV19; 8 bases map to TRBD1. The J segment lost 0 bases and the V segment lost 6 bases, leaving 12 bases of the junction unmatched. This CDR3 is built from 17 residues. Germline loops: CDR1 LNHDA, CDR2 SQIVND (reference sequence). The CDR3 loop reads CASSHGTGLQANYGYTF. The CDR3 DNA reads TGTGCCAGTAGCCACGGGACAGGACTTCAAGCTAACTATGGCTACACCTTC.

The rearrangement joins TRBV11-3 to TRBJ1-2; D gene unclear. Per the germline V gene, CDR1 is SGHNT and CDR2 is YENEEA. The CDR3 length is 13 residues. Deletions cut 5 bases from V and 1 base from J, with 8 bases between. In nucleotides, the CDR3 is TGTGCCAGCAGCCTGGGAGTTAACTATGGCTACACCTTC. This codes for CASSLGVNYGYTF.

V is TRBV29-1 and J is TRBJ2-7, with a possible D match to TRBD1 (5 bases). The length of the CDR3 is 14 residues. CDR1 is SQVTM, CDR2 ANQGSEA, per germline. Trimming stripped 4 bases from V and 3 bases from J, with 16 bases between. For the CDR3, the DNA is TGCAGCGTTGTTGAGTCAGGGCCCCTCTACGAGCAGTACTTC. Translated, it gives CSVVESGPLYEQYF.